This TCR beta chain was sequenced for a study of blood T cell repertoires in COVID-19. The overall study: Donors in the United States, Italy and Spain gave samples during acute or convalescent COVID-19. PBMCs, B-cell-depleted T cells, or T cells were the source of the cDNA or gDNA that made up the material.

Trimming left V 6 bases short and J 6 bases short, with 12 bases between. The CDR3 contains 13 residues. The germline CDR1 and CDR2 sequences are LGHDT and YNNKEL (reference sequence). Original processing notes: Reference gene primer amplification in the assay estimated nucleated cell counts. Libraries were prepared by immunoSEQ multiplex PCR; TCRdb keeps only in-frame clonotypes and omits some of them. V, J and clone size are taken as reported in that table, and D and trimming were inferred from the DNA itself. The profile covers approximately 190,000 clones, with approximately 80% appearing a single time and roughly a fifth taken by the ten largest.

The receptor's source is a human donor in a cohort sampled during active COVID-19. Sequencing input: peripheral blood. The V call is TRBV3-1 (or the pseudogene TRBV3-2), the J call TRBJ2-1; a weak D match, TRBD1 (6 bases). The chain's CDR3 is CASSQQGSNEQFF. In DNA form, the CDR3 reads TGTGCCAGCAGTCAACAGGGTTCCAATGAGCAGTTCTTC.